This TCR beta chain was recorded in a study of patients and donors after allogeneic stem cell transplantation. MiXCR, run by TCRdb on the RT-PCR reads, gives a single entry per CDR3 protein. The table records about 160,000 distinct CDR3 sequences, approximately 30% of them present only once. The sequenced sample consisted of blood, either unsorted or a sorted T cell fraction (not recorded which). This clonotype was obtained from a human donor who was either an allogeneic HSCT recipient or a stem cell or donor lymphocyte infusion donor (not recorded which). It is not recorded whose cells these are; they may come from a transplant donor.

CDR3 DNA: TGCGCCAGCAGCTTACAAACAGGTCTCAGTACAACGAAAGATTACGAGCAGTACTTC. Translated, it gives CASSLQTGLSTTKDYEQYF. The genes are TRBV5-1 and TRBJ2-7; a weak D match, TRBD1 (5 bases). V gave up 2 bases and J gave up 4 bases, with 28 bases separating them. The CDR3 loop spans 19 amino acids. The germline CDR1 and CDR2 sequences are SGHRS and YFSETQ.